Presented here are 20 T cell receptor beta chains from one specimen sequenced in a study of cytomegalovirus exposure and HLA in healthy donors. The primer mix had 60 Vbeta and 13 Jbeta primers. The table came from immunoSEQ multiplex PCR; TCRdb's copy has only in-frame clones and leaves some out. This sample carries some 130,000 clones, 70% to 80% of them seen once, and the ten largest clones take around 7%. The specimen was PBMCs. Receptors originate from a man between 35 and 55 years old in good health and CMV-seropositive.

The chain's CDR3 is CASSPGILREQYF. CDR3 coding DNA: TGTGCCAGCAGCCCCGGGATCCTAAGGGAGCAGTACTTC. The chain joins TRBV14 to TRBJ2-7; perhaps TRBD2 as D (5 bases). Germline values: CDR1 SGHDN, CDR2 FVKESK. The V and J ends lost 4 bases and 7 bases respectively, with 14 bases between them. There are 13 residues in the CDR3.

V usage is TRBV18 and J usage is TRBJ2-5, with 14 bases aligning to TRBD2. The CDR3 is 16 residues long. CDR1 is KGHSH, CDR2 LQKENI, per germline. Trimming took 6 bases from V and 5 from J; bases not matched to a gene: 8. CDR3 in DNA: TGTGCCAGCTCCCTCCTCAGACTAGCGGGAGGGGAGACCCAGTACTTC. This codes for CASSLLRLAGGETQYF.

This clone was seen only once. V usage is TRBV5-5 and J usage is TRBJ2-7; D is perhaps TRBD1 (7 bases). CDR1 and CDR2 (germline): SGHKS, YYEKEE (reference sequence). This CDR3 is built from 15 residues. V gave up 0 bases and J gave up 4 bases, with 14 bases separating them. CDR3 nucleotide sequence: TGTGCCAGCAGCTTGGGGCCAGGGGGGAGATACGAGCAGTACTTC. This translates into CASSLGPGGRYEQYF. The variable domain in full, with the rest retrieved from reference TRBV5-5 and TRBJ2-7, is DAGVTQSPTHLIKTRGQQVTLRCSPISGHKSVSWYQQVLGQGPQFIFQYYEKEERGRGNFPDRFSARQFPNYSSELNVNALLLGDSALYLCASSLGPGGRYEQYFGPGTRLTVT.

The chain carries TRBV27 and TRBJ2-7, with TRBD1 matching 10 bases. The V gene end was trimmed by 5 bases and the J gene end by 4 bases; junction bases not matched to a gene: 11. This CDR3 is 16 amino acids long. CDR1 is MNHEY and CDR2 is SMNVEV in the germline V gene (reference sequence). In nucleotides, the CDR3 is TGTGCCAGCAGTGCCCTCCGGGACAGGGGAATATACGAGCAGTACTTC. Its translation: CASSALRDRGIYEQYF.

This clone has a single count. Germline is not matched at one junction end, which may reflect a read error. The chain links TRBV5-4 to TRBJ2-7; TRBD1 matches 7 bases. The CDR3 runs to 13 residues. CDR1 is SGHNT and CDR2 is YYREEE in the germline V gene (reference sequence). CDR3 sequence (DNA): TGTGCCAGCAGCTTCGGGGACAGCTACGGGCAGTACTTC. This translates into CASSFGDSYGQYF.

V and J are TRBV6-1 and TRBJ1-1, with D perhaps matching TRBD1 (5 bases). The germline V gene encodes CDR1 MNHNS and CDR2 SASEGT. V lost 5 bases and J lost 1, with 11 bases in between. This CDR3 contains 14 residues. CDR3 DNA: TGTGCCAGCAGTCCCTCTGGACAGAACACTGAAGCTTTCTTT. Its translation: CASSPSGQNTEAFF.

The chain has TRBV2 and TRBJ2-4; the D gene is possibly TRBD1 (6 bases). This CDR3 is built from 12 residues. Germline assignment: CDR1 SNHLY and CDR2 FYNNEI. V dropped 6 bases and J dropped 6 bases, with 9 bases sitting between them. The CDR3 region has the DNA TGTGCCAGCAGGACAGGCGGAAACATTCAGTACTTC. It translates to CASRTGGNIQYF.

The DNA of the CDR3 is TGTGCCAGCAGCTTGGGGGGGGCTGGGTATTCTGAAGCTTTCTTT. It specifies CASSLGGAGYSEAFF. This sequence joins TRBV11-2 and TRBJ1-1; D may be TRBD1 (6 bases). Germline V gene sequence: CDR1 SGHAT, CDR2 FQNNGV. Between the trimmed V and J ends, which lost 3 bases and 6 bases, there was a span of 17 bases. The CDR3 runs to 15 residues.

The chain couples TRBV7-8 to TRBJ1-1; perhaps TRBD1 as D (6 bases). The CDR3 totals 13 residues. Germline CDR1 reads SGHVS; CDR2 reads FQNEAQ. The ends were cut back, 5 bases at V and 6 bases at J, with 13 bases in the middle. The CDR3 DNA is TGTGCCAGCAGCACAAGCAGGGGACCTGAAGCTTTCTTT. Translated, it gives CASSTSRGPEAFF.

The gene calls are TRBV15 and TRBJ1-3; TRBD1 aligns across 9 bases. V lost 0 bases, J lost 10 bases, and 4 bases stayed unmatched. Germline V gene lookup returns CDR1 LNHNV and CDR2 YYDKDF (reference sequence). This CDR3 has 14 residues. The CDR3 DNA is TGTGCCACCAGCAGAGACCGGGACAGGGTAACCATATATTTT. It specifies CATSRDRDRVTIYF.

The chain links TRBV14 to TRBJ2-3; 9 bases align to TRBD2. With 1 base clipped from V and 2 bases from J, the junction kept 4 bases outside the gene matches. The CDR3 spans 16 residues. Germline lookup yields CDR1 SGHDN and CDR2 FVKESK. Here the CDR3 reads CASSQGSSGDTDTQYF. DNA for the CDR3: TGTGCCAGCAGCCAAGGGTCTAGCGGGGACACAGATACGCAGTATTTT.

The chain is built from TRBV27 and TRBJ2-1; TRBD1 might be the D (5 bases). CDR1 and CDR2 (germline): MNHEY, SMNVEV (reference sequence). Trimming left V 3 bases short and J 2 bases short, with 11 bases between. The CDR3 has 15 residues. The CDR3 bases are TGTGCCAGCAGTTTTTATGACAGCACCTACAATGAGCAGTTCTTC. Its protein product is CASSFYDSTYNEQFF.

The gene calls are TRBV7-9 and TRBJ2-6; TRBD2 is a possible D gene (6 bases). V gave up 4 bases and J gave up 1 base, with 11 bases separating them. Per the germline V gene, CDR1 is SEHNR and CDR2 is FQNEAQ (reference sequence). The CDR3 sequence is 16 residues long. CDR3 sequence (DNA): TGTGCCAGCAGCTCCTCAGGGACTTCTGGGGCCAACGTCCTGACTTTC. Its protein product is CASSSSGTSGANVLTF.

The chain links TRBV10-3 to TRBJ2-1; 10 bases map to TRBD2. With 9 bases clipped from V and 7 bases from J, the junction kept 21 bases outside the gene matches. CDR1 is ENHRY, CDR2 SYGVKD, per germline. The CDR3 has 18 residues. The CDR3 loop is CAITSGVAGGSSGNEQFF. The CDR3, as DNA: TGTGCCATAACCTCAGGGGTAGCGGGAGGCTCGTCTGGGAATGAGCAGTTCTTC.

The CDR3 reads CASSLARSNYGYTF. The DNA of the CDR3 is TGTGCCAGCAGCTTGGCCAGATCTAACTATGGCTACACCTTC. The chain joins TRBV7-9 to TRBJ1-2; D is unclear. The germline gives CDR1 SEHNR, CDR2 FQNEAQ (reference sequence). The CDR3 extends over 14 amino acids. V gave up 3 bases and J gave up 0 bases, with 8 bases separating them.

This chain uses TRBV7-3 with TRBJ2-7; 12 bases agree with TRBD2. Germline values: CDR1 SGHTA, CDR2 FQGTGA. The CDR3 sequence is 17 residues long. V was pared by 3 bases and J by 3 bases, with 9 bases of the junction left unmatched. CDR3 residues: CASSLEGRTSGIYEQYF. CDR3 nucleotide sequence: TGTGCCAGCAGCTTGGAGGGTCGGACTAGCGGGATCTACGAGCAGTACTTC.

CDR3 protein: CASSEDGTYEQYF. The CDR3 coding sequence is TGTGCCAGCAGCGAAGACGGGACCTACGAGCAGTACTTC. The rearrangement uses TRBV9 and TRBJ2-7; D may be TRBD2 (5 bases). Germline V CDR1 and CDR2: SGDLS, YYNGEE. Trimming removed 3 bases from V and 2 bases from J, with 9 bases in between. This CDR3 has 13 amino acids. The complete variable domain, with remaining parts taken from reference TRBV9 and TRBJ2-7, reads DSGVTQTPKHLITATGQRVTLRCSPRSGDLSVYWYQQSLDQGLQFLIQYYNGEERAKGNILERFSAQQFPDLHSELNLSSLELGDSALYFCASSEDGTYEQYFGPGTRLTVT.

The V gene is TRBV10-2, the J gene TRBJ2-1; 7 bases agree with TRBD2. The V and J ends lost 8 bases and 3 bases, in that order; junction bases with no gene match: 13. This CDR3 spans 16 amino acids. Germline CDR1 WSHSY, CDR2 SAAADI. This CDR3 reads CASLLSWASGYNEQFF. The CDR3 DNA sequence: TGCGCCAGCCTCCTAAGTTGGGCTAGCGGCTACAATGAGCAGTTCTTC.

The V call is TRBV28, the J call TRBJ2-7; TRBD2 aligns across 10 bases. The CDR3 sequence is 17 residues long. Germline lookup yields CDR1 MDHEN and CDR2 SYDVKM. V trimming: 4 bases; J trimming: 0 bases; junction bases outside the gene matches: 9. CDR3 sequence: CASSSPRTSGLSYEQYF. The DNA for the CDR3 is TGTGCCAGCAGTTCCCCGCGGACTAGCGGCCTCTCCTACGAGCAGTACTTC.

The CDR3 DNA is TGTGCCAGCAGCCCGTGGCCTCAGGGGGAGGAGGATCAGCCCCAGCATTTT. It is translated as CASSPWPQGEEDQPQHF. The V gene is TRBV27, the J gene TRBJ1-5, with TRBD1 matching over 7 bases. The CDR3 is 17 amino acids. V gave up 6 bases and J gave up 5 bases; unmatched junction bases: 16. Germline V gene data show CDR1 as MNHEY and CDR2 as SMNVEV (reference sequence).